This T cell receptor beta chain stems from a study of Tregs in tolerant kidney transplant recipients. On the study more broadly: Antibodies separated recipient from donor cells.

Sequencing was performed with immunoSEQ multiplex PCR; in TCRdb, only in-frame clones are kept and a portion is missing. Among under 50,000 clones listed, around 95% were seen once. Germline CDR1 MGHRA, CDR2 YSYEKL. The CDR3 has 14 residues. Trimming cost V 6 bases and J 2 bases, with 11 bases left between them. On this clone: Its cognate antigen is unknown.

This chain links TRBV4-1 with TRBJ1-3; maybe TRBD1 (5 bases). This receptor was taken from a human donor in good health. The sequencing sample was made of Tregs from blood cultured with allogeneic cells. The CDR3 region has the DNA TGCGCCAGCAGACTTGCAGGGCCTGGAAACACCATATATTTT. This translates into CASRLAGPGNTIYF.